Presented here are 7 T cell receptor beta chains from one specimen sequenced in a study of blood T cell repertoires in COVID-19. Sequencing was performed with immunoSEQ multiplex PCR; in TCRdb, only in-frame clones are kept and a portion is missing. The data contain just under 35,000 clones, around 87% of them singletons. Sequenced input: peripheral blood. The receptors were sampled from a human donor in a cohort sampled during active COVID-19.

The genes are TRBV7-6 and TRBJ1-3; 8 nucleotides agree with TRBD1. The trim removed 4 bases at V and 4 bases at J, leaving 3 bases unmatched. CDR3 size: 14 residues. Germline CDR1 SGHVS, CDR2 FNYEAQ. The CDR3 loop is CASSWTGKGNTIYF. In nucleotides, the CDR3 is TGTGCCAGCAGCTGGACAGGGAAAGGAAACACCATATATTTT.

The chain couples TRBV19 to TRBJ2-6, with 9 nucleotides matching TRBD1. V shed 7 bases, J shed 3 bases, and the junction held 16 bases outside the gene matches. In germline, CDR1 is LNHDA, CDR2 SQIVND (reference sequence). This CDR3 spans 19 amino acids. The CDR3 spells CASTPEVGQGWGGANVLTF. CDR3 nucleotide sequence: TGTGCCAGTACCCCGGAGGTTGGACAGGGGTGGGGTGGGGCCAACGTCCTGACTTTC.

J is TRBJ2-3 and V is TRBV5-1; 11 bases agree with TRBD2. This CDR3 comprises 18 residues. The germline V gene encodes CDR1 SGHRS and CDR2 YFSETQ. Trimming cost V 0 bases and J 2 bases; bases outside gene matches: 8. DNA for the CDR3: TGCGCCAGCAGCTTGGGGTCGGCTAGCGGGGGGTACACAGATACGCAGTATTTT. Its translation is CASSLGSASGGYTDTQYF. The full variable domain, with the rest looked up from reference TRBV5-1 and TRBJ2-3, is KAGVTQTPRYLIKTRGQQVTLSCSPISGHRSVSWYQQTPGQGLQFLFEYFSETQRNKGNFPGRFSGRQFSNSRSEMNVSTLELGDSALYLCASSLGSASGGYTDTQYFGPGTRLTVL.

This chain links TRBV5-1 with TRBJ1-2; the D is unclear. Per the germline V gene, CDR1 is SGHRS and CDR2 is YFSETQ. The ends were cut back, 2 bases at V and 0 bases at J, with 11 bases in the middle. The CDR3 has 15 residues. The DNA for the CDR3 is TGCGCCAGCAGCTTTGGCCTGACTGCTAACTATGGCTACACCTTC. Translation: CASSFGLTANYGYTF.

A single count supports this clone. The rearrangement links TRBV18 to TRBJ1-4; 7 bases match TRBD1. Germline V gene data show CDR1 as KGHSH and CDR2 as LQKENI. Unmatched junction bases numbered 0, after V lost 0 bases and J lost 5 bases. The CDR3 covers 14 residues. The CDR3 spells CASSPPGQNEKLFF. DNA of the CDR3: TGTGCCAGCTCACCACCGGGACAGAATGAAAAACTGTTTTTT.

The CDR3 DNA reads TGTGCCAGTAGTGAAATGGACAGGGTCCTTGGATCCCAGCATTTT. This sequence encodes CASSEMDRVLGSQHF. V usage is TRBV19 and J usage is TRBJ1-5, with 8 bases that match TRBD1. The germline gives CDR1 LNHDA, CDR2 SQIVND (reference sequence). The trim removed 5 bases at V and 11 bases at J, leaving 14 bases unmatched. The CDR3 runs 15 residues.

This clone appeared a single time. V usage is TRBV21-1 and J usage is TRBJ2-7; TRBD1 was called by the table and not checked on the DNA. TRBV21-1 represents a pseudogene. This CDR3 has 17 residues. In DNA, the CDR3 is TGTGCCAGCAGCAAGACGTTTCGGGGACAGGGGCCCTTCGAGCAGTACTTC. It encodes CASSKTFRGQGPFEQYF.